The 8 T cell receptor beta chains below were found in one sample sequenced in a study of prognosis after radiotherapy for stage I lung cancer. By two-round multiplex PCR, the TCR beta CDR3 was amplified from genomic DNA. Primers specific to each TRBV and TRBJ gene drove first-round PCR. TCRdb passed the multiplex PCR reads through MiXCR, listing each CDR3 protein once. Among some 23,000 distinct CDR3 sequences listed, 40% were seen once. This material consisted of PBMCs, taken before or after stereotactic body radiation therapy (not recorded which). These receptors all stem from a donor of 50 years or more with non-small cell lung cancer.

This clonotype was counted at least ten times. The CDR3, as DNA: TGTGCCAGCAGACTGAGGGGAGGCACAGAGGCTAATAATTCACCCCTCCACTTT. This gives the protein CASRLRGGTEANNSPLHF. The chain has TRBV6-1 and TRBJ1-6; possible D gene TRBD1, 5 bases. Trimming left V 6 bases short and J 5 bases short, with 23 bases between. CDR3 size: 18 residues. CDR1 is MNHNS, CDR2 SASEGT, per germline.

This clonotype was counted ten times or more. The V call is TRBV20-1, the J call TRBJ2-1, with unresolved D. CDR3 length: 11 residues. Trimming took 1 base from V and 5 from J, leaving 3 bases between them. Per germline, CDR1 DFQATT and CDR2 SNEGSKA (reference sequence). CDR3 protein: CSARANNEQFF. The CDR3 coding sequence is TGCAGTGCTAGAGCAAACAATGAGCAGTTCTTC.

This sequence joins TRBV19 and TRBJ1-2, with 8 bases lining up with TRBD1. Germline V gene data show CDR1 as LNHDA and CDR2 as SQIVND (reference sequence). The trim removed 5 bases at V and 8 bases at J, leaving 19 bases unmatched. The CDR3 contains 17 residues. This CDR3 is CASSALGTGTSVLGYTF. The CDR3 coding sequence is TGTGCCAGTAGTGCACTAGGGACAGGTACGTCCGTTCTGGGCTACACCTTC.

In this sample, this clonotype turned up a few times. The gene calls are TRBV6-1 and TRBJ1-5; TRBD1 agrees at 7 bases. The germline gives CDR1 MNHNS, CDR2 SASEGT. The length of the CDR3 is 15 residues. With V trimmed by 5 bases and J by 2 bases, 6 bases remained unmatched. CDR3 bases: TGTGCCAGCAGTCCACAGGGGAAAGGCAATCAGCCCCAGCATTTT. Translating it yields CASSPQGKGNQPQHF.

In this sample, this clonotype turned up a few times. It may be a read error: a sequence one base away is much more abundant. The V call is TRBV19, the J call TRBJ2-1, with D possibly TRBD1 on 5 matching bases. Germline V gives CDR1 LNHDA, CDR2 SQIVND (reference sequence). The CDR3 is 15 residues long. Trimming cost V 10 bases and J 1 base, with 17 bases left between them. The CDR3 DNA is TGTGCCAATAGCCAAACAGGTTTTTCCTACAATGAGCAGTTCTTC. Protein sequence: CANSQTGFSYNEQFF.

This clonotype was picked up many times. The J gene is TRBJ2-1, the V gene TRBV5-4; D might be TRBD2 (6 bases). Germline assignment: CDR1 SGHNT and CDR2 YYREEE (reference sequence). This CDR3 contains 14 residues. Trimming removed 2 bases at V and 2 bases at J, with 8 bases between. The CDR3 is CASSFGGTYNEQFF. The CDR3 region has the DNA TGTGCCAGCAGCTTTGGAGGGACCTACAATGAGCAGTTCTTC.

On this clonotype itself: A far more abundant clone sits one base away, making this likely a read error. V is TRBV6-6 and J is TRBJ2-3; D perhaps matches TRBD2 (5 bases). The CDR3 has 15 amino acids. Trimming stripped 2 bases from V and 1 base from J, with 10 bases between. Looked up from germline, CDR1 is MNHNY and CDR2 is SVGAGI (reference sequence). The CDR3 region has the DNA TGTGCCAGCAGTTACGATAGGACTGGCACAGATACGCAGTATTTT. This translates into CASSYDRTGTDTQYF.

The chain is built from TRBV6-1 and TRBJ2-1; 9 bases are a match to TRBD2. Germline V gene data show CDR1 as MNHNS and CDR2 as SASEGT. The CDR3 is 15 residues long. With 1 base clipped from V and 9 bases from J, the junction kept 7 bases outside the gene matches. In nucleotides, the CDR3 is TGTGCCAGCAGTGAAGGGGGGACTAGCCGCCGTGAGCAGTTCTTC. Residues: CASSEGGTSRREQFF.